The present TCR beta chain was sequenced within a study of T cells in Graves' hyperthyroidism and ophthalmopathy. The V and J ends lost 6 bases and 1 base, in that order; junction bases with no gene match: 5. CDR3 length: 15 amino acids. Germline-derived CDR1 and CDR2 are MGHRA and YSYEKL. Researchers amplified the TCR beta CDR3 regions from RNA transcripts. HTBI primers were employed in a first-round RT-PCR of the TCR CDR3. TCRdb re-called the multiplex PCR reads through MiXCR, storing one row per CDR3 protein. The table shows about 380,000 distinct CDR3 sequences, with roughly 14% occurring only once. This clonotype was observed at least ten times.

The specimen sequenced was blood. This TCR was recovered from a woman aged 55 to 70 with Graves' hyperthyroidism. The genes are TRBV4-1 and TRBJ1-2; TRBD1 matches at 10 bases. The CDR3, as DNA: TGCGCCAGCAGGGACAGGGGGAAAGTTAACTATGGCTACACCTTC. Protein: CASRDRGKVNYGYTF.